A single TCR beta chain is shown here with its context. The sample comes from a study of blood T cell repertoires in COVID-19. Study as a whole: The United States, Italy and Spain provided the acute and convalescent COVID-19 samples. T cells, B-cell-depleted T cells, or PBMCs supplied cDNA or gDNA.

Per the original methods: From reference gene primer amplification, estimates of nucleated cell counts were derived. Data came from immunoSEQ multiplex PCR; TCRdb stores just in-frame clones and leaves some out. That table gives V, J and clone size, and the DNA gave D and trimming. The sample yields 130,000 to 150,000 clones, 88% seen once. This CDR3 comprises 16 residues. V lost 6 bases and J 3 bases, leaving 17 bases between the germline ends. The germline V gene has CDR1 MNHNY and CDR2 SVGAGI (reference sequence). V gene TRBV6-6 combines with J gene TRBJ2-2; maybe TRBD1 (5 bases). The sequencing input was peripheral blood. The clonotype comes from a man aged 45-65 years with active or convalescent COVID-19. The CDR3 region has the DNA TGTGCCAGCAGCCGATCATGGGGCCTTTACACCGGGGAGCTGTTTTTT. Translated: CASSRSWGLYTGELFF.